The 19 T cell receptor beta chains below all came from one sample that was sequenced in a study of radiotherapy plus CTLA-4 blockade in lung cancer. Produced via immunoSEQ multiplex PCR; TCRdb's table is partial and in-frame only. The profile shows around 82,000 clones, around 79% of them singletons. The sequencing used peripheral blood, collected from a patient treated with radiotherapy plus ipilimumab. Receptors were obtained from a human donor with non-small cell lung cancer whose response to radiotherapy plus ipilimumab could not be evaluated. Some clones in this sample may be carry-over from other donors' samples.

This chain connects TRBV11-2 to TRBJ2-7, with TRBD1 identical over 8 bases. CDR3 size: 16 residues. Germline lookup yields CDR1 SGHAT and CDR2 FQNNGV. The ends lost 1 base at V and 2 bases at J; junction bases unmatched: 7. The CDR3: CASSLAGTGGPYEQYF. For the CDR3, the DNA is TGTGCCAGCAGCTTAGCAGGGACAGGAGGTCCCTACGAGCAGTACTTC.

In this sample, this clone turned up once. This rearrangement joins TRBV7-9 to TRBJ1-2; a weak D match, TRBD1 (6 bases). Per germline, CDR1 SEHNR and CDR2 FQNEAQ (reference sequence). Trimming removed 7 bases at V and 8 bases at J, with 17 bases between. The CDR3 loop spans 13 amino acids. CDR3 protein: CASNTDSFFGYTF. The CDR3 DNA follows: TGTGCCAGCAATACGGACAGTTTTTTCGGCTACACCTTC.

The CDR3 coding sequence is TGTGCCAGCAGTGTACCGGGACAGGGAGTCTACGAGCAGTACTTC. Amino acid sequence: CASSVPGQGVYEQYF. The chain recombines TRBV28 with TRBJ2-7; TRBD1 matches 9 bases. The CDR3 covers 15 residues. Germline values: CDR1 MDHEN, CDR2 SYDVKM. V gave up 5 bases and J gave up 3 bases; unmatched junction bases: 8.

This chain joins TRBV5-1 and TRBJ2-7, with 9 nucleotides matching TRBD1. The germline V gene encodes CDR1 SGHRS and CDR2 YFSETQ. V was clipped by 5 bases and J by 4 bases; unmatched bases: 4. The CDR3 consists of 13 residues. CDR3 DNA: TGCGCCAGCAGTAAGGACAGGGGATACGAGCAGTACTTC. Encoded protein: CASSKDRGYEQYF. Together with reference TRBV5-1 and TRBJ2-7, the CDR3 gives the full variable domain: KAGVTQTPRYLIKTRGQQVTLSCSPISGHRSVSWYQQTPGQGLQFLFEYFSETQRNKGNFPGRFSGRQFSNSRSEMNVSTLELGDSALYLCASSKDRGYEQYFGPGTRLTVT.

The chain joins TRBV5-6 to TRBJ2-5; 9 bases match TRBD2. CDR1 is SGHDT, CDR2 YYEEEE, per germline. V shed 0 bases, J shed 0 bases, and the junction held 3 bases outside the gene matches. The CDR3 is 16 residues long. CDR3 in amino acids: CASSLAASGDQETQYF. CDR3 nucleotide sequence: TGTGCCAGCAGCTTGGCAGCTAGCGGGGACCAAGAGACCCAGTACTTC.

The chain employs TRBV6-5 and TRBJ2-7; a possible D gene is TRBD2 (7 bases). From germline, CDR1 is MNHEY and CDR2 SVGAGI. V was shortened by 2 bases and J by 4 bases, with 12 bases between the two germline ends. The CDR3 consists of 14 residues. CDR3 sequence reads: CASSYTEGGYEQYF. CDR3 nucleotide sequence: TGTGCCAGCAGTTACACGGAGGGGGGGTACGAGCAGTACTTC.

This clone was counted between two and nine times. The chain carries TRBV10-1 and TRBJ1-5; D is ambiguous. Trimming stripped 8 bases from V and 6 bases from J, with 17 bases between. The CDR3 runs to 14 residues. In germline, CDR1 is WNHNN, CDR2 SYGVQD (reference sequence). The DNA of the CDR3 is TGCGCCAGCCCTACATCCGGAGGCGGTCAGCCCCAGCATTTT. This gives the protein CASPTSGGGQPQHF.

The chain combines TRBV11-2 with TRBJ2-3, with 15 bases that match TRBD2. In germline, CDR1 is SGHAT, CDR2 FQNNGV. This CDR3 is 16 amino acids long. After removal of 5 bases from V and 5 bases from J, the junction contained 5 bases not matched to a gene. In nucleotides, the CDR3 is TGTGCCAGCAGCCTCGGACTAGCGGGGGGGGTAGATACGCAGTATTTT. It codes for CASSLGLAGGVDTQYF.

The CDR3 loop is CASSQERNYFYEQYF. The CDR3 DNA sequence: TGCGCCAGCAGCCAAGAACGAAATTACTTCTACGAGCAGTACTTC. The rearrangement links TRBV4-1 to TRBJ2-7; D call uncertain. Germline V lookup: CDR1 MGHRA, CDR2 YSYEKL. The CDR3 spans 15 residues. Deletions cut 0 bases from V and 3 bases from J, with 12 bases between.

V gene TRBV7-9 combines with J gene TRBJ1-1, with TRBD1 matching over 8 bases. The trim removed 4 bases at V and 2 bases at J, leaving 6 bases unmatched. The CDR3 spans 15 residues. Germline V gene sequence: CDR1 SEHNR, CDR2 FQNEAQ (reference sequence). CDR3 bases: TGTGCCAGCAGCTCCCGGGACAGGAGTAACACTGAAGCTTTCTTT. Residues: CASSSRDRSNTEAFF.

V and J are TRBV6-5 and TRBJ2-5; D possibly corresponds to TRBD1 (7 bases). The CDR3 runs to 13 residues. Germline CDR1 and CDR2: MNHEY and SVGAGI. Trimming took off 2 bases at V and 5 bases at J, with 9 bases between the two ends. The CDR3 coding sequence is TGTGCCAGCAGTTACCCAGGGGGGGAGACCCAGTACTTC. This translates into CASSYPGGETQYF.

This chain's CDR3 is CASSSRSGSSYNEQFF. The CDR3 DNA follows: TGTGCCAGCAGCTCTAGATCGGGGTCCTCCTACAATGAGCAGTTCTTC. This chain joins TRBV7-2 and TRBJ2-1; tentatively, D is TRBD2 (5 bases). Trimming shortened V by 4 bases and J by 0 bases, and 13 bases separated the two germline ends. The CDR3 length is 16 residues. CDR1 SGHTA and CDR2 FQGNSA come from the germline V gene.

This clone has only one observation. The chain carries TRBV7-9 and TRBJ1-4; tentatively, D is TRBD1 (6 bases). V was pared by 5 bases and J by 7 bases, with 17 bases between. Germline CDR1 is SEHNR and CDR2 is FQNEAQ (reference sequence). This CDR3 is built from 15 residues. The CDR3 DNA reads TGTGCCAGCAGCGCTAGGGGGACATCGGGTGAAAAACTGTTTTTT. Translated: CASSARGTSGEKLFF. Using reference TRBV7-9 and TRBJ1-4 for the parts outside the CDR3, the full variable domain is DTGVSQNPRHKITKRGQNVTFRCDPISEHNRLYWYRQTLGQGPEFLTYFQNEAQLEKSRLLSDRFSAERPKGSFSTLEIQRTEQGDSAMYLCASSARGTSGEKLFFGSGTQLSVL.

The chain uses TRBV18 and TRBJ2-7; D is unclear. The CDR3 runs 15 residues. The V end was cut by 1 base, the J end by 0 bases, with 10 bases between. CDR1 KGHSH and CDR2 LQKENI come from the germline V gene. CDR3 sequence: CASSPRQVSSYEQYF. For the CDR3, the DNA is TGTGCCAGCTCACCACGGCAGGTGAGCTCCTACGAGCAGTACTTC.

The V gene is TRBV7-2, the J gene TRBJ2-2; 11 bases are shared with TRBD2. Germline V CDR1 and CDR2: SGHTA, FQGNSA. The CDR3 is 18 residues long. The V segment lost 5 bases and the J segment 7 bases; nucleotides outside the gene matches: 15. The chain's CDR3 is CASSPRRIAGGLGGELFF. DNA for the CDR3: TGTGCCAGCAGCCCGCGGAGAATAGCGGGGGGGCTGGGCGGGGAGCTGTTTTTT.

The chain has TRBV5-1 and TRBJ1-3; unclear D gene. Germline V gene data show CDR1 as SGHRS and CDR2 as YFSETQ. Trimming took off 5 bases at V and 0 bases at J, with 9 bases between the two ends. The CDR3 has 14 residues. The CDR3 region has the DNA TGCGCCAGCAGGCCCTCGGTCTCTGGAAACACCATATATTTT. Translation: CASRPSVSGNTIYF.

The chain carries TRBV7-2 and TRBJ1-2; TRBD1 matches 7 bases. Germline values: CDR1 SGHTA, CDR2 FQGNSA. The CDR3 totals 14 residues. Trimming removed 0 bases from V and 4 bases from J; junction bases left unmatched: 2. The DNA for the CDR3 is TGTGCCAGCAGCTTAGCGGGGGACAGCTATGGCTACACCTTC. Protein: CASSLAGDSYGYTF.

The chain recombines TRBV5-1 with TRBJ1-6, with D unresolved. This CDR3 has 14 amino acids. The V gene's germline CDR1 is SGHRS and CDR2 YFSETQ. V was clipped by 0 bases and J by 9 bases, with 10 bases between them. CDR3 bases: TGCGCCAGCAGCTTGGGCGATGGGCGTTCACCCCTCCACTTT. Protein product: CASSLGDGRSPLHF.

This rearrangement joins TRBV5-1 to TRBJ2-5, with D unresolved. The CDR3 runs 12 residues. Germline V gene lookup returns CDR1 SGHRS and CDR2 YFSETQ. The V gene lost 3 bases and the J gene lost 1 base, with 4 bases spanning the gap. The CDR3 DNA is TGCGCCAGCAGCTCCCTCCAAGAGACCCAGTACTTC. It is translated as CASSSLQETQYF.